These 8 T cell receptor beta chains were sequenced from one sample in a study of shared clonotypes between healthy human individuals (dated by TCRdb to 2020 to 2021). The library came from the immunoSEQ multiplex PCR assay. TCRdb limited this immuneACCESS table to in-frame rearrangements with V and J called. A share of clones is missing; checked studies link under half to unresolved V genes, and the rest is unexplained. For this sample the table gives about 2.4 million clones, of which 85% to 95% were detected only once. Of the sample, roughly 0.13% is held by the ten largest clones. The sequencing input was naive CD4+ T cells sorted from blood. The sample's cell subset or site label is to be understood as: CD45RA+ positively selected. The source of these receptors is a man aged 18 to 35 in good health.

The CDR3 spells CASSVGGAHEQYF. The CDR3 nucleotides are TGTGCCAGCAGCGTAGGGGGAGCTCACGAGCAGTACTTC. The rearrangement links TRBV9 to TRBJ2-5; weak D call: TRBD2 (5 bases). The tail of the sequence fits TRBJ2-7 better, so the J call may be wrong. CDR1 and CDR2 from the germline V gene are SGDLS and YYNGEE. This CDR3 is built from 13 residues.

The V call is TRBV9, the J call TRBJ2-5; D unresolved. Germline values: CDR1 SGDLS, CDR2 YYNGEE. CDR3 length: 13 residues. Trimming left V 4 bases short and J 1 base short, with 8 bases between. The DNA of the CDR3 is TGTGCCAGCAGCCCCCACCCCCAAGAGACCCAGTACTTC. Its protein product is CASSPHPQETQYF.

The genes are TRBV18 and TRBJ1-2; D perhaps matches TRBD1 (5 bases). The CDR3 is 14 amino acids. The V and J ends lost 6 bases and 0 bases respectively, with 11 bases between them. Germline V gene lookup returns CDR1 KGHSH and CDR2 LQKENI. The CDR3 DNA reads TGTGCCAGCTCTTTATCGGGGGCTAACTATGGCTACACCTTC. This sequence encodes CASSLSGANYGYTF.

The rearrangement uses TRBV5-1 and TRBJ2-7; a possible D gene is TRBD2 (5 bases). Germline-derived CDR1 and CDR2 are SGHRS and YFSETQ. Trimming cost V 2 bases and J 4 bases, with 13 bases left between them. This CDR3 is built from 14 residues. CDR3 bases: TGCGCCAGCAGCTTTGACACCGCGGGTTACGAGCAGTACTTC. Amino acids: CASSFDTAGYEQYF.

The chain is built from TRBV5-4 and TRBJ2-5, with TRBD1 identical over 8 bases. This CDR3 spans 16 amino acids. Germline-derived CDR1 and CDR2 are SGHNT and YYREEE (reference sequence). The J segment lost 5 bases and the V segment lost 0 bases, leaving 9 bases of the junction unmatched. The CDR3 is CASSLVPGQVGETQYF. The CDR3 DNA follows: TGTGCCAGCAGCTTGGTCCCGGGACAGGTAGGGGAGACCCAGTACTTC.

This chain uses TRBV4-1 with TRBJ2-1; the match to TRBD2 covers 7 bases. Per germline, CDR1 MGHRA and CDR2 YSYEKL. The V and J ends lost 5 bases and 7 bases, in that order; junction bases with no gene match: 5. The CDR3 loop spans 13 amino acids. CDR3 residues: CASSGLGWNEQFF. The DNA for the CDR3 is TGCGCCAGCAGCGGACTAGGGTGGAATGAGCAGTTCTTC.

V and J are TRBV6-1 and TRBJ1-2, with no clear D. The CDR3 runs 13 residues. V shed 6 bases and J shed 7 bases, with 15 bases lying between them. From germline, CDR1 is MNHNS and CDR2 SASEGT. This CDR3 reads CASRAAGDSGYTF. The CDR3, as DNA: TGTGCCAGCAGGGCCGCTGGGGATAGTGGCTACACCTTC.

This clone was detected only once. CDR3 loop: CASSQGPGELFF. The CDR3, as DNA: TGTGCCAGCAGCCAAGGCCCCGGGGAGCTGTTTTTT. The chain links TRBV7-9 to TRBJ2-2, with D uncertain. Trimming left V 5 bases short and J 6 bases short, with 7 bases between. Per germline, CDR1 SEHNR and CDR2 FQNEAQ (reference sequence). This CDR3 is built from 12 residues.